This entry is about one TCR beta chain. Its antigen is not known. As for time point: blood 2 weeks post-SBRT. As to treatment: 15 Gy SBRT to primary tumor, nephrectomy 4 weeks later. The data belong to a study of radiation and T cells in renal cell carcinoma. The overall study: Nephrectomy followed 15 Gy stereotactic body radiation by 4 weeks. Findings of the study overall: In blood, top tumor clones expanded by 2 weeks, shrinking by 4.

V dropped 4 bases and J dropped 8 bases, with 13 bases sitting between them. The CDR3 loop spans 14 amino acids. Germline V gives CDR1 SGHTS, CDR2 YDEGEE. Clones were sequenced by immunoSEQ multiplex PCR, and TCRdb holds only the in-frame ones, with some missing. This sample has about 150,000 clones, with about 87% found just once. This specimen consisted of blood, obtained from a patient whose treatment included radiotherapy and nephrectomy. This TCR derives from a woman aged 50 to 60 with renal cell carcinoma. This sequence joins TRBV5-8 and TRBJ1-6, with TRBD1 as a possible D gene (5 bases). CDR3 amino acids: CASSRGGSDSPLHF. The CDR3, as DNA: TGTGCCAGCAGCCGCGGGGGTTCGGATTCACCCCTCCACTTT.